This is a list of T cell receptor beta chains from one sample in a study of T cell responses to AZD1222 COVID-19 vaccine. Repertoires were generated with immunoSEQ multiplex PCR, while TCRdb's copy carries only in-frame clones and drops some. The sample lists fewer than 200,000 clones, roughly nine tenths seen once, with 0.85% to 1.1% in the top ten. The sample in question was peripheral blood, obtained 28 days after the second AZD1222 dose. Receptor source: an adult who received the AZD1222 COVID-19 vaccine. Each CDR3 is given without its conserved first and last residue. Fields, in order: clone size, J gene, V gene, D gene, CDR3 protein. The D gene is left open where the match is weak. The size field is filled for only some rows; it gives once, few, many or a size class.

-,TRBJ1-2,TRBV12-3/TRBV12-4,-,ASSFLTGYGYT
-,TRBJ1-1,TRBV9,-,ASSVSSTGGTEAF
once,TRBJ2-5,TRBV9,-,ASSVGGPTETQY
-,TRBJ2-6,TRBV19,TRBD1,ASFHPGQGAVGANVLT
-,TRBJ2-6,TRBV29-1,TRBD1,SVDYRGPSGANVLT
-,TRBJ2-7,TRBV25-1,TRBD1,ASSENPQGALTYEQY
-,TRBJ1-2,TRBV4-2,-,ASSQDSEEPNYGYT
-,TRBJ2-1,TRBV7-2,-,ASSFPRVGNEQF
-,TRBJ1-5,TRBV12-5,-,ASGFTGRDQPQH
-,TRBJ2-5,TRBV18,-,ASSLFGGETQY
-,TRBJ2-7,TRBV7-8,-,ASSLGPVYEQY
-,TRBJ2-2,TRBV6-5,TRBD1,ASSFRQGYGGELF
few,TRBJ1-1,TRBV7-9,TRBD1,ASSWDSTEAF
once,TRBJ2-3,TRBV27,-,ASSSSPGGPLTDTQY
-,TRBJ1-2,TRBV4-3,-,ASSQEGGGDYGYT
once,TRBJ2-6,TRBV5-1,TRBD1,ASSVYRGSGANVLT
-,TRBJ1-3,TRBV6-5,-,ASRRTEDSGNTIY
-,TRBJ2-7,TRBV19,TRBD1,ASSFGTAYEQY
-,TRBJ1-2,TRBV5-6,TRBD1,ASSLGEGALFNYGYT
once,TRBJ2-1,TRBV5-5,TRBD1,ASSSQTGGTYNEQF
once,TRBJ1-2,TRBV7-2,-,ASSPRLLGYYGYT
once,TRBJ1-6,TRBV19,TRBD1,ASSTTYRGSSPLH
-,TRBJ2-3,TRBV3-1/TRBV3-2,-,ASSEAMDSGSTDTQY
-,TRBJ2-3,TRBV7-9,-,ASSWGETDTQY
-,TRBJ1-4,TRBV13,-,ASSLSGRMF
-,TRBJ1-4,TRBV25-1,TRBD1,ASSRTGGFEKLF
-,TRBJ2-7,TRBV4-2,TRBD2,ASSQDWSGGAYEQY
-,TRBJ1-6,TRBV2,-,ASSEGHSGESPLH
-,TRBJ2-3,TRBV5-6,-,ASSFGWGDTDTQY
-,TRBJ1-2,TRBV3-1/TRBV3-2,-,ASSQDTRLLGYT
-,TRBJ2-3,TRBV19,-,AHRDSGVNTQY
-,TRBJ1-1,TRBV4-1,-,ASSQGPEMNTEAF
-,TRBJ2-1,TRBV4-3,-,ASSPPRLDYNEQF
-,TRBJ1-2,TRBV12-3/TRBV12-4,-,ASRLTGVGYT
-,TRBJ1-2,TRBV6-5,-,ASRNPLGGGRGYT
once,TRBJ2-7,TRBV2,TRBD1,ARGQGGSYEQY
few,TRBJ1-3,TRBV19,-,ASSYGSSGNTIY
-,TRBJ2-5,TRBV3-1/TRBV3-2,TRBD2,ASSLLAGVVQETQY
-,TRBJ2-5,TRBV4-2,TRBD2,ASSQDRKRGLN
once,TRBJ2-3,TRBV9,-,ASSVRGRSTDTQY
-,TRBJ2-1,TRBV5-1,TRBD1,ASSLVQGAYNEQF
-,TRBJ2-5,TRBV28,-,ASSLAGGLQY
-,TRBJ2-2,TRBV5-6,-,ASSPPWGSNTGELF
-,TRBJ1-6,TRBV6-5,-,ASRRTSAGSPLH
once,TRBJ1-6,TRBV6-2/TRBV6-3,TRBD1,ASSSTGGVTALH
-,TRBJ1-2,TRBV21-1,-,ASSNVYSTSYGYT
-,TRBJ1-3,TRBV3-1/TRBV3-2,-,ASSLTGPSGNTIY
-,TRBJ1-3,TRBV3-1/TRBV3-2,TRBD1,ASGQGFDSGNTIY
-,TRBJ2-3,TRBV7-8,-,ASSPQGGGRGTDTQY
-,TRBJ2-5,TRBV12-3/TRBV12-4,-,ASSLLDVETQY
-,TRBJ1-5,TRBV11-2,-,ASSVQGGQPQH
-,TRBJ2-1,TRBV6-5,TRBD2,ASALLSGGNNEQF
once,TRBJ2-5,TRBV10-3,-,AIKGGQETQY
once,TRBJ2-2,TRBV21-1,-,ASSNRLAPPTGELF
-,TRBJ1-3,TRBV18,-,ASSPPEGFGGNTIY
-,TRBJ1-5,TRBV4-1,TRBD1,ASSQGQGGPNQPQH
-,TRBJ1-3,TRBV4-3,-,ASSQVGNTIY
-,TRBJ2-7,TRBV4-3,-,ASSQARGNDEQY
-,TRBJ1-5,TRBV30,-,AWSTQGNQPQH